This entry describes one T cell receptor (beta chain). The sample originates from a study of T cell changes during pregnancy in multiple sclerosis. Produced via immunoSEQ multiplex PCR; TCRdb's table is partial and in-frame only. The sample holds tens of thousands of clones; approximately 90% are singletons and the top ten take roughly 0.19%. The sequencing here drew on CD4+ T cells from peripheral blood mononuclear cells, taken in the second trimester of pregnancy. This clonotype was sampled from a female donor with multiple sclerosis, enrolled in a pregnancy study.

The chain's CDR3 is CATSRDIIGQGERGEKLFF. The CDR3 region has the DNA TGTGCCACCAGCAGAGATATAATCGGACAGGGGGAACGCGGTGAAAAACTGTTTTTT. The chain joins TRBV15 to TRBJ1-4; the match to TRBD1 covers 10 bases. Per the germline V gene, CDR1 is LNHNV and CDR2 is YYDKDF (reference sequence). This CDR3 comprises 19 residues. After removal of 0 bases from V and 7 bases from J, the junction contained 14 bases not matched to a gene. Complete variable domain (other parts from reference TRBV15 and TRBJ1-4): DAMVIQNPRYQVTQFGKPVTLSCSQTLNHNVMYWYQQKSSQAPKLLFHYYDKDFNNEADTPDNFQSRRPNTSFCFLDIRSPGLGDTAMYLCATSRDIIGQGERGEKLFFGSGTQLSVL.